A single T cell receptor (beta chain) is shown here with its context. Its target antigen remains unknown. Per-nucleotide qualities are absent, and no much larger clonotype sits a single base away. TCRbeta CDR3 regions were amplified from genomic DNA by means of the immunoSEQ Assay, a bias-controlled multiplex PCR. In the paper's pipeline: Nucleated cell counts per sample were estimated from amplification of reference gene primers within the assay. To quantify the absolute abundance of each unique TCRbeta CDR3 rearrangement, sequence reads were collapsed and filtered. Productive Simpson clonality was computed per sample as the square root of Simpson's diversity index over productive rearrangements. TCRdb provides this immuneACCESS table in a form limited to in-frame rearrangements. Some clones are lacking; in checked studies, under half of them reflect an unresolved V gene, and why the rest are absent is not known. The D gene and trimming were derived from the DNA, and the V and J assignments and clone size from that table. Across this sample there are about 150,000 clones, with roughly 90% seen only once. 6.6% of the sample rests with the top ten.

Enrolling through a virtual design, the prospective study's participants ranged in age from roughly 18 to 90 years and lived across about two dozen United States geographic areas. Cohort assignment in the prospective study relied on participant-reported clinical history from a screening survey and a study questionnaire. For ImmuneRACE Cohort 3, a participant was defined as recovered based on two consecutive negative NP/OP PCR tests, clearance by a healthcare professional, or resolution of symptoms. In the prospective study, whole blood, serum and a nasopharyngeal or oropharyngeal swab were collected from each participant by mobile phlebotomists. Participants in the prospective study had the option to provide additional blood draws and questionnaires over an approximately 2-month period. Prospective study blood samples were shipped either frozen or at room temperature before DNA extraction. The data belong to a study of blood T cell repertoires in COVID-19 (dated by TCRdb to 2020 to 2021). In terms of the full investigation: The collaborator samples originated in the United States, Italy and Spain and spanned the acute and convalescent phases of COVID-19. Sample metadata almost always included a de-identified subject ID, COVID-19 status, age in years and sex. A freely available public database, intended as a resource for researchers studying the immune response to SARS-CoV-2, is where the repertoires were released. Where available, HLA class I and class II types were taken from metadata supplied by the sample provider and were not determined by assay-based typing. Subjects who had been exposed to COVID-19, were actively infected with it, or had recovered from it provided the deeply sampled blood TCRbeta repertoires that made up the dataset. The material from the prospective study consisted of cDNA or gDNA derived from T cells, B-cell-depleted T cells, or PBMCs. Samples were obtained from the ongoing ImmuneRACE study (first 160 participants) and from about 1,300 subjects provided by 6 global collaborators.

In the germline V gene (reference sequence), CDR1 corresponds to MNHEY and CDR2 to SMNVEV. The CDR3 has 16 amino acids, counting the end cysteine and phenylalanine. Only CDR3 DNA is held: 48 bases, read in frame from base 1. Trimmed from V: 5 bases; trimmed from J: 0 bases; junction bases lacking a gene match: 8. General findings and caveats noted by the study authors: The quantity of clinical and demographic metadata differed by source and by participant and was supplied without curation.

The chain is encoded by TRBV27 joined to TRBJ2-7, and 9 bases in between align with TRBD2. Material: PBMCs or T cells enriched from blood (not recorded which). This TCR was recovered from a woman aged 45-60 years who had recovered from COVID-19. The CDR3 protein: CASSPYLAGSSYEQYF. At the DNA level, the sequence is TGTGCCAGCAGTCCTTATCTAGCGGGAAGCTCCTACGAGCAGTACTTC.